This T cell receptor (beta chain) comes out of a study of response to subunit inactivated influenza vaccine. This CDR3 has 14 residues. V was shortened by 3 bases and J by 2 bases, with 10 bases between the two germline ends. The germline gives CDR1 SGHRS, CDR2 YFSETQ. TCRdb re-called the RT-PCR reads with MiXCR, one entry per CDR3 protein. This sample has about 780,000 distinct CDR3 sequences, with about 18% found just once. The chain links TRBV5-1 to TRBJ2-3; D remains unclear. The sequences come from PBMCs from blood, collected less than 6 days after vaccination. The TCR was taken from a man between 45 and 60 years old who received an inactivated influenza vaccine. CDR3: CASSSSQNTDTQYF. For the CDR3, the DNA is TGCGCCAGCAGCTCCAGTCAAAACACAGATACGCAGTATTTT.